These 19 T cell receptor beta chains originate from one sample sequenced in a study of shared clonotypes between healthy human individuals. This table comes from immunoSEQ multiplex PCR, and its TCRdb copy is limited to in-frame clones, with some not included. Of millions of clones detected, approximately 93% appear once; the ten largest clones hold 0.35% to 0.5%. Sequencing was carried out using naive CD4+ T cells from PBMCs. The subset was: CD45RA+ positively selected. The source is a man between 18 and 35 years old in good health. Some clones in this sample may be carry-over from other donors' samples.

About this clone itself: Within the sample, other DNA sequences also encode this same CDR3. The genes are TRBV19 and TRBJ1-1; D may be TRBD1 (6 bases). Germline CDR1 is LNHDA and CDR2 is SQIVND (reference sequence). The V gene lost 4 bases and the J gene lost 1 base, with 13 bases spanning the gap. CDR3 length: 15 residues. In DNA, the CDR3 is TGTGCCAGTAGTAGTAACAGGGCAGGGAACACTGAAGCTTTCTTT. Translation: CASSSNRAGNTEAFF.

The chain employs TRBV11-2 and TRBJ2-7; D possibly corresponds to TRBD2 (6 bases). Trimming pared 5 bases from V and 0 bases from J, leaving 17 bases between. From germline, CDR1 is SGHAT and CDR2 FQNNGV. The CDR3 runs 16 residues. CDR3 sequence reads: CASSTLRGTSSYEQYF. CDR3 bases: TGTGCCAGCAGCACTCTGCGGGGCACGAGCTCCTACGAGCAGTACTTC.

This clone was seen just once. The rearrangement uses TRBV25-1 and TRBJ2-5, with 8 bases lining up with TRBD1. The germline gives CDR1 MGHDK, CDR2 SYGVNS. With 7 bases clipped from V and 3 bases from J, the junction kept 10 bases outside the gene matches. This CDR3 is built from 15 residues. This CDR3 is CASTPSGGWEETQYF. DNA of the CDR3: TGTGCCAGCACCCCCTCAGGGGGCTGGGAAGAGACCCAGTACTTC.

V usage is TRBV5-1 and J usage is TRBJ2-7; D is perhaps TRBD1 (6 bases). With 6 bases removed from V and 0 bases from J, the gap between germline ends came to 10 bases. CDR1 is SGHRS, CDR2 YFSETQ, per germline. This CDR3 spans 13 amino acids. DNA of the CDR3: TGCGCCAGCACACGGGACAACTCCTACGAGCAGTACTTC. Translating it yields CASTRDNSYEQYF.

Notes on this clone: Additional DNA sequences in this sample encode the identical CDR3. J is TRBJ2-3 and V is TRBV7-2; TRBD2 is a possible D gene (5 bases). The CDR3 has 12 residues. Germline V gene data show CDR1 as SGHTA and CDR2 as FQGNSA. Deletions cut 4 bases from V and 5 bases from J, with 7 bases between. The CDR3 DNA is TGTGCCAGCAGCTCCCGGGGAGATACGCAGTATTTT. Residues: CASSSRGDTQYF.

The chain combines TRBV11-2 with TRBJ2-5; a weak D match, TRBD1 (5 bases). This CDR3 is built from 14 residues. The germline CDR1 and CDR2 sequences are SGHAT and FQNNGV. The V gene lost 6 bases and the J gene lost 4 bases, with 15 bases spanning the gap. The CDR3 spells CASSLSGQGETQYF. In DNA, the CDR3 is TGTGCCAGCAGTTTATCAGGGCAGGGAGAGACCCAGTACTTC. Variable domain in full (rest from reference TRBV11-2 and TRBJ2-5): EAGVAQSPRYKIIEKRQSVAFWCNPISGHATLYWYQQILGQGPKLLIQFQNNGVVDDSQLPKDRFSAERLKGVDSTLKIQPAKLEDSAVYLCASSLSGQGETQYFGPGTRLLVL.

The chain has TRBV5-1 and TRBJ2-7, with 7 bases identical to TRBD1. CDR3 size: 15 residues. Unmatched junction bases numbered 9, after V lost 0 bases and J lost 6 bases. The germline V gene has CDR1 SGHRS and CDR2 YFSETQ. CDR3: CASSLGRDRASEQYF. DNA for the CDR3: TGCGCCAGCAGCTTGGGACGTGACAGGGCCTCCGAGCAGTACTTC.

DNA for the CDR3: TGTGCCAGCAGTCCGCGGGGTGGGACTAATGAAAAACTGTTTTTT. Amino acids: CASSPRGGTNEKLFF. The V gene is TRBV25-1, the J gene TRBJ1-4, with D hard to call. The CDR3 has 15 amino acids. V lost 5 bases and J 2 bases, leaving 12 bases between the germline ends. Germline values: CDR1 MGHDK, CDR2 SYGVNS.

The V and J genes are TRBV5-1 and TRBJ2-1; D remains ambiguous. V was cut by 0 bases and J by 7 bases, with 11 bases left in between. The CDR3 length is 14 residues. Germline CDR1 reads SGHRS; CDR2 reads YFSETQ. The CDR3 bases are TGCGCCAGCAGCTTGGCTCAGCCTTTTAATGAGCAGTTCTTC. This translates into CASSLAQPFNEQFF.

The chain combines TRBV6-5 with TRBJ2-1; possibly TRBD1 for D (6 bases). CDR1 and CDR2 (germline): MNHEY, SVGAGI. This CDR3 has 15 amino acids. The germline V and J ends were trimmed by 5 bases and 5 bases, with 16 bases remaining between them. CDR3 coding DNA: TGTGCCAGCAGTCAACAGGGTGGATGGCACAATGAGCAGTTCTTC. Protein product: CASSQQGGWHNEQFF.

The V call is TRBV27, the J call TRBJ2-5; 12 nucleotides line up with TRBD2. The CDR3 is made up of 19 amino acids. V lost 5 bases, J lost 5 bases, and 18 bases stayed unmatched. Germline loops: CDR1 MNHEY, CDR2 SMNVEV (reference sequence). Written as DNA, the CDR3 is TGTGCCAGCAGTCTCAAACACAGAGGGACTAGCGGGTCGACGGAGACCCAGTACTTC. This codes for CASSLKHRGTSGSTETQYF.

V and J are TRBV5-1 and TRBJ2-5, with D perhaps TRBD1 or TRBD2 (6 bases each). Between the trimmed V and J ends, which lost 4 bases and 5 bases, there was a span of 15 bases. Per the germline V gene, CDR1 is SGHRS and CDR2 is YFSETQ. This CDR3 region has 14 residues. The CDR3 reads CASSAGGGEETQYF. DNA of the CDR3: TGCGCCAGCAGCGCCGGGGGCGGGGAGGAGACCCAGTACTTC.

The chain is built from TRBV29-1 and TRBJ2-7, with TRBD1 as a possible D gene (6 bases). This CDR3 has 14 amino acids. CDR1 and CDR2 (germline): SQVTM, ANQGSEA. V was clipped by 8 bases and J by 3 bases, with 20 bases between them. The CDR3, as DNA: TGCAGCTTCAGCCGGGACAAAGATCTCTACGAGCAGTACTTC. The encoded protein is CSFSRDKDLYEQYF.

This sequence joins TRBV5-4 and TRBJ1-2; D possibly corresponds to TRBD1 (5 bases). This CDR3 contains 14 residues. Trimming pared 3 bases from V and 8 bases from J, leaving 17 bases between. Germline CDR1 reads SGHNT; CDR2 reads YYREEE (reference sequence). CDR3 region: CASSSIWTRRGYTF. CDR3 bases: TGTGCCAGCAGCTCAATCTGGACAAGAAGGGGCTACACCTTC.

The chain combines TRBV4-2 with TRBJ2-7, with TRBD2 identical over 10 bases. The CDR3 length is 17 residues. Per germline, CDR1 LGHNA and CDR2 YNFKEQ. J gave up 2 bases and V 1 base, and 8 bases lay outside the gene matches. CDR3 sequence reads: CASSQVMVAGGPYEQYF. CDR3 in DNA: TGTGCCAGCAGCCAAGTTATGGTAGCGGGAGGCCCCTACGAGCAGTACTTC.

As for this clone: This CDR3 is also generated by other DNA sequences in the sample. The chain has TRBV5-1 and TRBJ1-2; D is possibly TRBD1 (5 bases). CDR1 SGHRS and CDR2 YFSETQ come from the germline V gene. The V end lost 2 bases, the J end lost 0 bases, and 11 bases lay between the germline ends. This CDR3 comprises 15 residues. The CDR3 loop reads CASSLGAEANYGYTF. In DNA, the CDR3 is TGCGCCAGCAGCTTAGGGGCAGAAGCTAACTATGGCTACACCTTC.

This clone was counted a single time. The chain has TRBV29-1 and TRBJ1-4; a possible D gene is TRBD1 (6 bases). The germline V gene encodes CDR1 SQVTM and CDR2 ANQGSEA. The V gene lost 8 bases and the J gene lost 7 bases, with 14 bases spanning the gap. The CDR3 loop spans 12 amino acids. CDR3 bases: TGCAGCCCCGACAGGTGGGGTGAAAAACTGTTTTTT. Translated: CSPDRWGEKLFF.

With regard to this clone: At the DNA level, this CDR3 is encoded by other sequences in the same sample as well. This sequence joins TRBV29-1 and TRBJ1-4; D not resolved. The CDR3 extends over 12 amino acids. The germline V gene has CDR1 SQVTM and CDR2 ANQGSEA. Trimming cost V 4 bases and J 5 bases, with 8 bases left between them. CDR3 in amino acids: CSVVDGNEKLFF. CDR3 nucleotide sequence: TGCAGCGTTGTGGACGGGAATGAAAAACTGTTTTTT.

This clone occurred once. The V call is TRBV5-1, the J call TRBJ2-7; 8 bases line up with TRBD2. V shed 0 bases, J shed 5 bases, and the junction held 7 bases outside the gene matches. The length of the CDR3 is 15 residues. CDR1 is SGHRS and CDR2 is YFSETQ in the germline V gene. CDR3 coding DNA: TGCGCCAGCAGCTTGGATCCGGGAGGGCCTGACGAGCAGTACTTC. This gives the protein CASSLDPGGPDEQYF.